A single sample is the source of the 20 T cell receptor beta chains below, sequenced in a study of long-term antiretroviral therapy in people with HIV (dated by TCRdb to 2021 to 2024). The immunoSEQ hsTCRB v3.0 assay was used at survey level resolution to sequence the TRB variable region. TCRdb obtained this table from immuneACCESS and retained in-frame rearrangements with V and J assigned. These tables miss some clones; where compared with another copy, unresolved V genes account for less than half of the shortfall, and the remainder is unexplained. This sample comprises 15,000 to 20,000 clones, under 80% of them detected only once. Around 15% of the sample is taken by the ten largest. Here the sequenced sample was unsorted PBMCs, taken less than 2.2 years before starting antiretroviral therapy. Every receptor here comes from a man aged 30-40 years with HIV.

The chain has TRBV19 and TRBJ2-2; 7 bases align to TRBD1. Germline loops: CDR1 LNHDA, CDR2 SQIVND (reference sequence). This CDR3 is 14 amino acids long. The ends lost 7 bases at V and 0 bases at J; junction bases unmatched: 2. CDR3 protein: CASKGTANTGELFF. DNA for the CDR3: TGTGCCAGTAAGGGGACAGCGAACACCGGGGAGCTGTTTTTT.

V usage is TRBV19 and J usage is TRBJ2-1; 11 nucleotides match TRBD2. CDR3 size: 14 residues. J lost 11 bases, V lost 7 bases, and 10 bases had no gene match. Germline V gene sequence: CDR1 LNHDA, CDR2 SQIVND (reference sequence). CDR3 sequence: CASKVTSGGYKQFF. Here the CDR3 DNA reads TGTGCCAGTAAAGTAACTAGCGGGGGCTATAAGCAGTTCTTC.

This clone was found a few times. This rearrangement joins TRBV19 to TRBJ1-2, with D maybe TRBD1 (5 bases). The CDR3 covers 15 residues. Trimming cost V 7 bases and J 3 bases, with 18 bases left between them. Germline lookup yields CDR1 LNHDA and CDR2 SQIVND (reference sequence). CDR3 bases: TGTGCCAGTACCGCCCTTCAGGGACGAGACTATGGCTACACCTTC. Translating gives CASTALQGRDYGYTF.

V usage is TRBV2 and J usage is TRBJ2-3, with no clear D. CDR1 is SNHLY and CDR2 is FYNNEI in the germline V gene. Trimming left V 10 bases short and J 6 bases short, with 8 bases between. There are 10 residues in the CDR3. The CDR3 loop is CATYVDTQYF. DNA for the CDR3: TGTGCCACCTACGTGGATACGCAGTATTTT.

The chain employs TRBV9 and TRBJ2-7; 7 bases match TRBD2. With 0 bases clipped from V and 5 bases from J, the junction kept 5 bases outside the gene matches. In germline, CDR1 is SGDLS, CDR2 YYNGEE. The CDR3 spans 14 residues. This CDR3 reads CASSVVGGSDEQYF. CDR3 DNA: TGTGCCAGCAGCGTAGTGGGGGGGTCCGACGAGCAGTACTTC. Filled out from reference TRBV9 and TRBJ2-7, the complete variable domain reads DSGVTQTPKHLITATGQRVTLRCSPRSGDLSVYWYQQSLDQGLQFLIQYYNGEERAKGNILERFSAQQFPDLHSELNLSSLELGDSALYFCASSVVGGSDEQYFGPGTRLTVT.

The CDR3 nucleotides are TGTGCCAGCAGCTTAGTTTCCTCCTGTCTCTCGATAGTAATCTCCTACGAGCAGTACTTC. It codes for CASSLVSSCLSIVISYEQYF. The chain has TRBV7-3 and TRBJ2-7; unclear D gene. V was shortened by 2 bases and J by 0 bases, with 26 bases between the two germline ends. The CDR3 length is 20 residues. The germline gives CDR1 SGHTA, CDR2 FQGTGA.

The chain has TRBV5-1 and TRBJ2-7; no definite D call. The CDR3 is 13 amino acids. V gave up 6 bases and J gave up 3 bases, with 13 bases separating them. Germline V gives CDR1 SGHRS, CDR2 YFSETQ. The CDR3 DNA reads as TGCGCCAGCAATCGAGACCCGCTCTACGAGCAGTACTTC. Translation: CASNRDPLYEQYF.

This clone is a singleton in its sample. The chain employs TRBV7-2 and TRBJ2-5; D ambiguous. Per germline, CDR1 SGHTA and CDR2 FQGNSA. CDR3 length: 14 amino acids. V lost 2 bases to trimming and J lost 2 bases, with 9 bases between them. For the CDR3, the DNA is TGTGCCAGCAGCTTAACGATCGTACAAGAGACCCAGTACTTC. This gives the protein CASSLTIVQETQYF.

This clone was seen a handful of times. The chain recombines TRBV9 with TRBJ2-1; TRBD1 or TRBD2 may be the D gene (6 bases each). Germline V gene data show CDR1 as SGDLS and CDR2 as YYNGEE. The CDR3 extends over 17 amino acids. V gave up 0 bases and J gave up 0 bases, with 13 bases separating them. The CDR3 DNA reads as TGTGCCAGCAGCGTAGAGGGGGGATCGAGCTCCTACAATGAGCAGTTCTTC. Translating it yields CASSVEGGSSSYNEQFF. Supplemented by reference TRBV9 and TRBJ2-1, the full variable domain reads DSGVTQTPKHLITATGQRVTLRCSPRSGDLSVYWYQQSLDQGLQFLIQYYNGEERAKGNILERFSAQQFPDLHSELNLSSLELGDSALYFCASSVEGGSSSYNEQFFGPGTRLTVL.

The chain has TRBV19 and TRBJ1-5; no firm D call. The CDR3 consists of 16 residues. CDR1 and CDR2 from the germline V gene are LNHDA and SQIVND (reference sequence). Deletions cut 5 bases from V and 2 bases from J, with 16 bases between. Written as DNA, the CDR3 is TGTGCCAGTAGTTTGGATGCTGTGGGCGGCAATCAGCCCCAGCATTTT. It codes for CASSLDAVGGNQPQHF.

The chain joins TRBV28 to TRBJ1-5, with D possibly matching TRBD1 (6 bases). This CDR3 comprises 15 residues. The V gene lost 2 bases and the J gene lost 1 base, with 9 bases spanning the gap. Germline V CDR1 and CDR2: MDHEN, SYDVKM. The chain's CDR3 is CASSLRTVSNQPQHF. The CDR3 DNA follows: TGTGCCAGCAGTTTAAGGACAGTCAGCAATCAGCCCCAGCATTTT.

Of note for this clone: This sample includes further DNA sequences coding for the same CDR3. The V call is TRBV7-3, the J call TRBJ2-7; the D is unclear. The V gene's germline CDR1 is SGHTA and CDR2 FQGTGA. The CDR3 is made up of 13 amino acids. Trimming pared 5 bases from V and 0 bases from J, leaving 8 bases between. The CDR3, as DNA: TGTGCCAGCAGCCTCGGATTCTCCTACGAGCAGTACTTC. As protein: CASSLGFSYEQYF.

This chain links TRBV9 with TRBJ2-3, with D unclear. Trimming removed 0 bases at V and 0 bases at J, with 5 bases between. The CDR3 consists of 14 residues. The germline gives CDR1 SGDLS, CDR2 YYNGEE. The CDR3 loop reads CASSVGVSTDTQYF. The CDR3 DNA sequence: TGTGCCAGCAGCGTAGGGGTCAGCACAGATACGCAGTATTTT.

The chain couples TRBV7-9 to TRBJ1-5; D is possibly TRBD1 (5 bases). Germline CDR1 is SEHNR and CDR2 is FQNEAQ (reference sequence). There are 14 residues in the CDR3. Trimming took 5 bases from V and 8 from J, leaving 16 bases between them. This CDR3 reads CASSADSRLKPQHF. Written as DNA, the CDR3 is TGTGCCAGCAGCGCCGACAGCCGCTTGAAGCCCCAGCATTTT.

V gene TRBV11-3 combines with J gene TRBJ2-3; 9 bases match TRBD2. The germline CDR1 and CDR2 sequences are SGHNT and YENEEA. There are 16 residues in the CDR3. With V trimmed by 1 base and J by 4 bases, 6 bases remained unmatched. CDR3 sequence reads: CASSLGAAGGPDTQYF. The CDR3 DNA sequence: TGTGCCAGCAGCTTAGGGGCAGCGGGAGGACCAGATACGCAGTATTTT.

V is TRBV9 and J is TRBJ1-1, with TRBD1 identical over 9 bases. The trim removed 3 bases at V and 3 bases at J, leaving 9 bases unmatched. CDR3 length: 16 residues. Germline V lookup: CDR1 SGDLS, CDR2 YYNGEE. CDR3 bases: TGTGCCAGCAGCGGCGGACAGGGGTATTGGGACACTGAAGCTTTCTTT. Protein sequence: CASSGGQGYWDTEAFF.

This clone rates as medium-sized. J is TRBJ2-1 and V is TRBV27; a possible D gene is TRBD2 (5 bases). The CDR3 has 12 residues. Germline V gene lookup returns CDR1 MNHEY and CDR2 SMNVEV (reference sequence). V shed 6 bases and J shed 8 bases, with 11 bases lying between them. The CDR3, as DNA: TGTGCCAGCAGCGGACTTTCCCATGAGCAGTTCTTC. This sequence encodes CASSGLSHEQFF.

This clone is categorized as medium-sized (0.01 to 0.1%). The chain carries TRBV6-4 and TRBJ1-2, with D possibly TRBD1 on 6 matching bases. CDR3 length equals 14 residues. V lost 7 bases to trimming and J lost 4 bases, with 16 bases between them. Per the germline V gene, CDR1 is MRHNA and CDR2 is SNTAGT. The CDR3 is CASNRTASSYGYTF. The CDR3 coding sequence is TGTGCCAGCAATCGGACAGCAAGCAGCTATGGCTACACCTTC.

The chain has TRBV9 and TRBJ1-2; TRBD1 is a possible D gene (5 bases). V lost 3 bases and J lost 6, with 9 bases in between. Germline assignment: CDR1 SGDLS and CDR2 YYNGEE. The CDR3 has 12 residues. For the CDR3, the DNA is TGTGCCAGCAGCGAGGGGTTGGATGGCTACACCTTC. Its translation is CASSEGLDGYTF.

The V and J genes are TRBV28 and TRBJ2-2; D remains unclear. Deletions cut 3 bases from V and 6 bases from J, with 8 bases between. CDR1 and CDR2 from the germline V gene are MDHEN and SYDVKM. There are 13 residues in the CDR3. This CDR3 is CASSLIWPGELFF. The CDR3 DNA sequence: TGTGCCAGCAGTTTGATCTGGCCCGGGGAGCTGTTTTTT.